Listed below are T cell receptor beta chains from one sample, sequenced in a study of regulatory T cells in long-lasting Graves disease. TCRdb fed the multiplex PCR reads into MiXCR, producing one record per CDR3 protein. Seen here are 300,000 to 400,000 distinct CDR3 sequences, roughly 21% observed once, and the top ten hold about 29%. Source: peripheral blood mononuclear cells (PBMCs), taken when the disease was refractory, from a patient treated with antithyroid drugs. The source is a female donor with Graves disease. Both conserved end residues are part of each CDR3. Fields, in order: CDR3 DNA, CDR3 protein, J gene, V gene, D gene, clone size. D genes are given only for firm matches. A row's size may be missing; if present it is once, few, many or a size class.

CDR3 DNA: TGTGCCAGCAGCTTGGTCGTGAGCTCCTACGAGCAGTACTTC
CDR3 protein: CASSLVVSSYEQYF
J gene: TRBJ2-7
V gene: TRBV11-3
D gene: -
clone size: -

CDR3 DNA: TGTGCCAGCAGCTTAGGCCGGAGGGGTTACAATCAGCCCCAGCATTTT
CDR3 protein: CASSLGRRGYNQPQHF
J gene: TRBJ1-5
V gene: TRBV13
D gene: -
clone size: many

CDR3 DNA: TGTGCCAGCGGTGACTCATATGGCTACACCTTC
CDR3 protein: CASGDSYGYTF
J gene: TRBJ1-2
V gene: TRBV2
D gene: -
clone size: many

CDR3 DNA: TGTGCCAGCCGTAACGAACGGCCGAACACTGAAGCTTTCTTT
CDR3 protein: CASRNERPNTEAFF
J gene: TRBJ1-1
V gene: TRBV12-3/TRBV12-4
D gene: -
clone size: -

CDR3 DNA: TGTGCCAGCAGCCCGGGCTGGCGGGGGGAACAGGAGACCCAGTACTTC
CDR3 protein: CASSPGWRGEQETQYF
J gene: TRBJ2-5
V gene: TRBV11-2
D gene: TRBD2
clone size: many

CDR3 DNA: TGTGCCAGCAGCTCGCGGGACTTAATGAACACTGAAGCTTTCTTT
CDR3 protein: CASSSRDLMNTEAFF
J gene: TRBJ1-1
V gene: TRBV7-9
D gene: -
clone size: many

CDR3 DNA: TGCAGTGCTACTTCCAGAGTGCTAAATGAAAAACTGTTTTTT
CDR3 protein: CSATSRVLNEKLFF
J gene: TRBJ1-4
V gene: TRBV20-1
D gene: -
clone size: few

CDR3 DNA: TGTGCCAGCTCGGGGACAGGGGGAGAGGACGAGCAGTACTTC
CDR3 protein: CASSGTGGEDEQYF
J gene: TRBJ2-7
V gene: TRBV11-2
D gene: TRBD1
clone size: few

CDR3 DNA: TGTGCCTGGAGTTTCGCAGACAACACTGAAGCTTTCTTT
CDR3 protein: CAWSFADNTEAFF
J gene: TRBJ1-1
V gene: TRBV30
D gene: -
clone size: many

CDR3 DNA: TGCAGCGGTAGCGGGAGGGGACGGACCCAGTACTTC
CDR3 protein: CSGSGRGRTQYF
J gene: TRBJ2-5
V gene: TRBV29-1
D gene: TRBD2
clone size: few

CDR3 DNA: TGTGCCGGCAGTCAAACGGACAGGGGAGCATACGAGCAGTACTTC
CDR3 protein: CAGSQTDRGAYEQYF
J gene: TRBJ2-7
V gene: TRBV6-2/TRBV6-3
D gene: TRBD1
clone size: -

CDR3 DNA: TGTGCCATCACGGGGGCGGGGAACACTGAAGCTTTCTTT
CDR3 protein: CAITGAGNTEAFF
J gene: TRBJ1-1
V gene: TRBV10-3
D gene: -
clone size: many

CDR3 DNA: TGTGCCAGCAGCTTAGAATTCGGGAACACCGGGGAGCTGTTTTTT
CDR3 protein: CASSLEFGNTGELFF
J gene: TRBJ2-2
V gene: TRBV11-2
D gene: -
clone size: many

CDR3 DNA: TGTGCCACCAGTGACAACAGGGGAAGCAATCAGCCCCAGCATTTT
CDR3 protein: CATSDNRGSNQPQHF
J gene: TRBJ1-5
V gene: TRBV24-1
D gene: TRBD1
clone size: many

CDR3 DNA: TGTGCCAGCAGTTACAGCGGGGGAGGGGAGTTTGAGACCCAGTACTTC
CDR3 protein: CASSYSGGGEFETQYF
J gene: TRBJ2-5
V gene: TRBV6-5
D gene: TRBD2
clone size: -

CDR3 DNA: TGTGCCAGCAGCCCCCGGGACAGGGCTGGCTACACCTTC
CDR3 protein: CASSPRDRAGYTF
J gene: TRBJ1-2
V gene: TRBV3-1
D gene: TRBD1
clone size: many